The 3 T cell receptor beta chains below all came from one sample that was sequenced in a study of T cells after yellow fever vaccination. TCRdb recomputed calls from the 5' RACE reads with MiXCR, one row per CDR3 protein. Of about 320,000 distinct CDR3 sequences in the sample, around 7.3% were seen once. Sequencing was performed on PBMCs, taken around 45 days after the first yellow fever vaccination. These receptors were taken from a man aged 18 to 35 who received the YFV17D yellow fever vaccine.

This sequence joins TRBV27 and TRBJ2-2, with unresolved D. This CDR3 has 16 amino acids. Trimming removed 0 bases from V and 5 bases from J, with 13 bases in between. The germline V gene has CDR1 MNHEY and CDR2 SMNVEV (reference sequence). CDR3 protein: CASSLSLLPPTGELFF. The CDR3 DNA sequence: TGTGCCAGCAGTTTATCGCTACTGCCCCCGACCGGGGAGCTGTTTTTT.

This sequence joins TRBV7-2 and TRBJ2-4; 13 bases match TRBD2. There are 15 residues in the CDR3. Germline values: CDR1 SGHTA, CDR2 FQGNSA. V gave up 4 bases and J gave up 3 bases; unmatched junction bases: 0. CDR3 sequence (DNA): TGTGCCAGCAGCTGGACTAGCGGGGGCAAAAACATTCAGTACTTC. It encodes CASSWTSGGKNIQYF.

The V gene is TRBV18, the J gene TRBJ2-7; D possibly corresponds to TRBD2 (5 bases). Looked up from germline, CDR1 is KGHSH and CDR2 is LQKENI. This CDR3 has 14 residues. Trimming took 1 base from V and 3 from J, leaving 10 bases between them. The CDR3 region is CASSPLPGDYEQYV. Written as DNA, the CDR3 is TGTGCCAGCTCACCACTGCCCGGGGACTACGAGCAGTACGTC.